This T cell receptor (beta chain) was captured by sequencing in a study of blood T cell repertoires in COVID-19. This clone was picked up one time. Original processing methods: Nucleated cell number was recorded as an estimate derived from reference gene primer amplification. TCRdb's table, derived via immunoSEQ multiplex PCR, lists solely in-frame clones and lacks some. V and J calls and clone size are given by that table; D and trimming were obtained from the DNA. The data contain about 110,000 clones, approximately 82% of them singletons. Germline assignment: CDR1 SGHAT and CDR2 FQNNGV. The trim removed 1 base at V and 7 bases at J, leaving 9 bases unmatched. This CDR3 has 15 amino acids.

The chain links TRBV11-2 to TRBJ2-5; 7 bases are a match to TRBD2. The material sequenced was peripheral blood. The TCR comes from a woman aged 60-75 years with acute or convalescent COVID-19. The CDR3 loop reads CASSLGTSPGGTQYF. For the CDR3, the DNA is TGTGCCAGCAGCTTAGGTACCTCCCCGGGGGGGACCCAGTACTTC.